A selection of T cell receptor beta chains follows, all from one sample in a study of cytomegalovirus exposure and HLA in healthy donors. The method was immunoSEQ multiplex PCR; TCRdb's version includes in-frame clones alone and lacks a portion of them. The sample lists about 100,000 clones, 76% occurring once. The source material was PBMCs. These receptors were collected from a man in his forties in good health and CMV-seronegative. Both conserved end residues are part of each CDR3. The D gene is left open where the match is weak.

>TRBV27|.|TRBJ1-4
CASSPTEITNEKLFF
>TRBV9|TRBD1|TRBJ1-1
CASSGPGQGITEAFF
>TRBV6-5|.|TRBJ2-7
CASSHGLGNF
>TRBV4-1|.|TRBJ2-4
CASSQAGEGNIQYF
>TRBV6-5|TRBD1|TRBJ1-2
CASSPRTGNYGYTF
>TRBV6-4|TRBD1|TRBJ1-6
CASSDLDRDSYNSPLHF
>TRBV18|.|TRBJ1-4
CASSPQGGNEKLFF
>TRBV10-2|TRBD1|TRBJ2-5
CASSEGDRVGETQYF
>TRBV7-2|TRBD2|TRBJ2-5
CASSLNPGGQETQYF
>TRBV15|.|TRBJ1-4
CATSRGAYGSTNEKLFF
>TRBV6-1|.|TRBJ1-1
CASTPGRGGTEAFF
>TRBV19|.|TRBJ2-1
CASSRPLSYNEQFF
>TRBV18|.|TRBJ2-1
CASSPGQNNEQFF
>TRBV6-5|.|TRBJ1-1
CASSYGGTRDTEAFF
>TRBV30|TRBD2|TRBJ2-1
CAGRAGGLGNEQFF
>TRBV7-3|.|TRBJ1-1
CASSQTRGGEAFF